This is a list of T cell receptor beta chains from one sample in a study of blood T cell repertoires in COVID-19. Generated by immunoSEQ multiplex PCR, the TCRdb table keeps only in-frame clones and is missing some. The sample contains about 480,000 clones, 88% of which appear only once. What was sequenced was PBMCs or T cells enriched from blood (not recorded which). The receptors were sampled from a middle-aged woman who had recovered from COVID-19. The CDR3 runs from the conserved cysteine through the conserved F or W. D genes are given only for firm matches. Clone size appears in some rows only: once, few, many, or a class for an expanded clone.

abundance,d_gene,v_gene,j_gene,CDR3aa,CDR3nt
NA,NA,TRBV4-3,TRBJ1-5,CASSQDRKGGLNQPQHF,TGCGCCAGCAGCCAAGATCGGAAAGGGGGTCTCAATCAGCCCCAGCATTTT
NA,NA,TRBV19,TRBJ2-5,CASSSTTFRGETQYF,TGTGCCAGTAGTTCGACGACATTCCGGGGAGAGACCCAGTACTTC
NA,NA,TRBV11-2,TRBJ1-5,CASSPTGNGNQPQHF,TGTGCCAGCAGCCCGACTGGCAATGGCAATCAGCCCCAGCATTTT
NA,NA,TRBV7-7,TRBJ2-3,CASSPQGPGDTQYF,TGTGCTAGCAGTCCACAGGGTCCAGGTGATACGCAGTATTTT
NA,TRBD1,TRBV5-8,TRBJ1-2,CASSLAGTGAGYTF,TGTGCCAGCAGCTTGGCCGGGACAGGTGCTGGCTACACCTTC
NA,NA,TRBV7-2,TRBJ2-7,CASEGTRGGQQYF,TGTGCCAGCGAAGGGACGAGGGGGGGTCAGCAGTACTTC
NA,TRBD2,TRBV6-5,TRBJ2-2,CASSPGTTLGELFF,TGTGCCAGCAGCCCCGGGACTACCCTCGGGGAGCTGTTTTTT
NA,NA,TRBV11-2,TRBJ2-2,CASSLGLGGVNTGELFF,TGTGCCAGCAGCTTAGGATTAGGCGGGGTGAACACCGGGGAGCTGTTTTTT
once,NA,TRBV7-2,TRBJ1-6,CASSLVQGSPLHF,TGTGCCAGCAGCTTAGTCCAGGGGTCACCCCTCCACTTT
NA,TRBD1,TRBV11-2,TRBJ2-5,CASRKPGQGQETQYF,TGTGCCAGCAGGAAACCGGGACAGGGGCAAGAGACCCAGTACTTC
NA,NA,TRBV7-8,TRBJ1-1,CASSLEGGNTEAFF,TGTGCCAGCAGCTTAGAAGGGGGTAACACTGAAGCTTTCTTT
NA,TRBD2,TRBV11-2,TRBJ2-7,CASRLAGKYEQYF,TGTGCCAGCAGGCTAGCGGGAAAGTACGAGCAGTACTTC
NA,NA,TRBV6-5,TRBJ2-1,CASRSGSLLQFF,TGTGCCAGCAGAAGCGGAAGCTTGCTGCAGTTCTTC
NA,TRBD1,TRBV27,TRBJ1-2,CASRVGQGNYGYTF,TGTGCCAGCAGGGTGGGACAGGGGAACTATGGCTACACCTTC
NA,TRBD2,TRBV2,TRBJ2-1,CASSEPGLAEQFF,TGTGCCAGCAGTGAACCTGGACTAGCCGAGCAGTTCTTC
NA,TRBD1,TRBV27,TRBJ1-5,CASSYGQGSQPQHF,TGTGCCAGCAGTTACGGACAGGGCTCCCAGCCCCAGCATTTT
NA,TRBD2,TRBV12-3/TRBV12-4,TRBJ2-1,CASSRTSLIPFF,TGTGCCAGCAGTAGGACTAGCCTTATCCCGTTCTTC
NA,TRBD1,TRBV5-1,TRBJ2-7,CASSSGGLGMTYEQYF,TGCGCCAGCAGCTCAGGGGGTTTGGGGATGACCTACGAGCAGTACTTC
NA,NA,TRBV12-5,TRBJ1-1,CASGPQLPGIRSSKNTEAFF,TGTGCTAGTGGCCCCCAACTCCCAGGGATTCGGTCCAGTAAGAACACTGAAGCTTTCTTT
NA,TRBD1,TRBV6-2/TRBV6-3,TRBJ2-3,CASSPRWTGMNGTDTQYF,TGTGCCAGCAGTCCCCGTTGGACAGGAATGAACGGCACAGATACGCAGTATTTT
NA,TRBD2,TRBV30,TRBJ2-7,CAWSARWGGGSSYEQYF,TGTGCCTGGAGCGCCAGATGGGGTGGCGGGAGCTCCTACGAGCAGTACTTC
NA,TRBD1,TRBV6-4,TRBJ1-1,CASSARTGENTEAFF,TGTGCCAGCAGCGCCCGGACAGGGGAGAACACTGAAGCTTTCTTT
NA,NA,TRBV11-3,TRBJ2-7,CASSPDSLPYEQYF,TGTGCCAGCTCGCCGGACAGCCTCCCCTACGAGCAGTACTTC
NA,NA,TRBV6-9,TRBJ1-1,CASSSSGKGTEAFF,TGTGCCAGCAGTTCATCAGGGAAGGGTACTGAAGCTTTCTTT
NA,NA,TRBV11-3,TRBJ2-1,CASSSPPAGSFNEQFF,TGTGCCAGCAGCTCACCCCCGGCAGGGTCGTTCAATGAGCAGTTCTTC
once,TRBD2,TRBV5-1,TRBJ2-3,CASSQRVGGLAGITDTQYF,TGCGCCAGCAGCCAGAGGGTCGGGGGTCTAGCGGGAATAACAGATACGCAGTATTTT
NA,TRBD1,TRBV24-1,TRBJ2-2,CATSDPGTGVTGELFF,TGTGCCACCAGTGATCCCGGGACAGGAGTAACCGGGGAGCTGTTTTTT
once,TRBD2,TRBV27,TRBJ2-1,CASSFKREFGNEQFF,TGTGCCAGCAGTTTTAAGCGGGAGTTCGGCAATGAGCAGTTCTTC
NA,TRBD2,TRBV5-1,TRBJ2-1,CASSLAALAGNEQFF,TGCGCCAGCAGCTTGGCCGCTCTAGCGGGAAATGAGCAGTTCTTC
NA,NA,TRBV30,TRBJ1-1,CAWSVRGNTEAFF,TGTGCCTGGAGTGTAAGAGGAAACACTGAAGCTTTCTTT
NA,TRBD1,TRBV4-2,TRBJ1-6,CASSPQVMTGALLPIYNSPLHF,TGTGCCAGCAGCCCCCAAGTGATGACAGGGGCCCTCTTACCCATCTATAATTCACCCCTCCACTTT
NA,NA,TRBV9,TRBJ1-4,CASSVNRGGTNEKLFF,TGTGCCAGCAGCGTAAATAGGGGTGGCACTAATGAAAAACTGTTTTTT
once,NA,TRBV7-8,TRBJ1-2,CASSLAEYGYTF,TGTGCCAGCAGCTTAGCGGAGTATGGCTACACCTTC
NA,TRBD2,TRBV12-5,TRBJ2-7,CASGLAGGRAYEQYF,TGTGCTAGTGGTCTCGCGGGAGGGCGCGCCTACGAGCAGTACTTC
NA,NA,TRBV7-9,TRBJ1-5,CASSYNGEQQPQHF,TGTGCCAGCAGTTACAACGGGGAACAACAGCCCCAGCATTTT
NA,NA,TRBV6-5,TRBJ1-1,CASSYRDRAFF,TGTGCCAGCAGTTACCGAGATCGAGCTTTCTTT
NA,TRBD1,TRBV4-3,TRBJ1-1,CASSQDRTGLTEAFF,TGCGCCAGCAGCCAAGATAGGACAGGGCTTACTGAAGCTTTCTTT
NA,NA,TRBV6-5,TRBJ1-2,CASSSPDFYGYTF,TGTGCCAGCAGTTCCCCCGACTTCTATGGCTACACCTTC